The 13 T cell receptor beta chains below come from one sample, sequenced in a study of cytomegalovirus exposure and HLA in healthy donors. Primers for the PCR totalled 60 Vbeta and 13 Jbeta. Only in-frame clones appear in the TCRdb table, and some are missing; sequencing was by immunoSEQ multiplex PCR. The sample yields around 150,000 clones, 75% to 80% seen once. The sequencing sample was made of PBMCs. The receptor set was obtained from a woman aged 40 to 50 in good health and CMV-seronegative.

The gene calls are TRBV6-5 and TRBJ1-1; D might be TRBD1 (6 bases). The CDR3 runs to 16 residues. V shed 4 bases and J shed 5 bases, with 20 bases lying between them. Germline CDR1 MNHEY, CDR2 SVGAGI. The DNA of the CDR3 is TGTGCCAGCAGTTCCTCGATCGACAGGATGGGAACTGAAGCTTTCTTT. Translated, it gives CASSSSIDRMGTEAFF.

This rearrangement joins TRBV6-1 to TRBJ2-7; 10 nucleotides line up with TRBD1. The CDR3 is made up of 13 amino acids. Trimming cost V 10 bases and J 2 bases; bases outside gene matches: 5. Germline lookup yields CDR1 MNHNS and CDR2 SASEGT. The CDR3 DNA reads as TGTGCCACCCGAGGGACAGGGGCCTACGAGCAGTACTTC. It translates to CATRGTGAYEQYF.

V and J are TRBV6-6 and TRBJ1-3; TRBD1 is a possible D gene (6 bases). Germline loops: CDR1 MNHNY, CDR2 SVGAGI (reference sequence). CDR3 length: 13 residues. V dropped 7 bases and J dropped 5 bases, with 12 bases sitting between them. CDR3 in DNA: TGTGCCAGCACCACAGGGAGCCGAAACACCATATATTTT. Its protein is CASTTGSRNTIYF.

This chain uses TRBV19 with TRBJ1-1; tentatively, D is TRBD1 (5 bases). V was clipped by 3 bases and J by 3 bases, with 11 bases between them. Germline V gene lookup returns CDR1 LNHDA and CDR2 SQIVND (reference sequence). This CDR3 is 14 amino acids long. DNA of the CDR3: TGTGCCAGTAGTATGGGAGGGGCGGACACTGAAGCTTTCTTT. Its translation is CASSMGGADTEAFF.

V is TRBV6-6 and J is TRBJ2-7; D gene unclear. The V end was cut by 5 bases, the J end by 5 bases, with 16 bases between. Per the germline V gene, CDR1 is MNHNY and CDR2 is SVGAGI (reference sequence). The CDR3 covers 14 residues. The CDR3 DNA is TGTGCCAGCAGTACCCGTATGGGCAGCCACGAGCAGTACTTC. It encodes CASSTRMGSHEQYF.

The V and J genes are TRBV5-1 and TRBJ2-1; tentatively, D is TRBD1 (6 bases). V lost 5 bases, J lost 3 bases, and 15 bases lay in between. The CDR3 sequence is 15 residues long. CDR1 and CDR2 (germline): SGHRS, YFSETQ. The CDR3 loop reads CASRTTGNDYNEQFF. The CDR3 DNA is TGCGCCAGCAGGACGACAGGAAACGACTACAATGAGCAGTTCTTC. Variable domain in full (rest from reference TRBV5-1 and TRBJ2-1): KAGVTQTPRYLIKTRGQQVTLSCSPISGHRSVSWYQQTPGQGLQFLFEYFSETQRNKGNFPGRFSGRQFSNSRSEMNVSTLELGDSALYLCASRTTGNDYNEQFFGPGTRLTVL.

This chain links TRBV28 with TRBJ1-1, with D perhaps matching TRBD1 (6 bases). Per the germline V gene, CDR1 is MDHEN and CDR2 is SYDVKM. The CDR3 is made up of 14 amino acids. V was cut by 8 bases and J by 1 base, with 14 bases left in between. This CDR3 is CASLDRRRNTEAFF. The CDR3 DNA reads TGTGCCAGCTTAGACAGGAGGAGGAACACTGAAGCTTTCTTT.

This clone was counted only a few times. This rearrangement joins TRBV6-1 to TRBJ2-5; D is perhaps TRBD1 (5 bases). Germline-derived CDR1 and CDR2 are MNHNS and SASEGT. This CDR3 is 13 amino acids long. V dropped 6 bases and J dropped 5 bases, with 13 bases sitting between them. The CDR3 spells CASSLQGPETQYF. CDR3 nucleotides: TGTGCCAGCAGCCTCCAGGGTCCGGAGACCCAGTACTTC.

The rearrangement uses TRBV7-9 and TRBJ2-2; unclear D gene. This CDR3 comprises 14 residues. Germline CDR1 and CDR2: SEHNR and FQNEAQ (reference sequence). Trimming removed 0 bases at V and 4 bases at J, with 6 bases between. The DNA of the CDR3 is TGTGCCAGCAGCTTAGCTGGCGGCACCGGGGAGCTGTTTTTT. Its protein product is CASSLAGGTGELFF.

The table lists this clone with a few counts. The rearrangement uses TRBV6-4 and TRBJ1-1, with 8 bases matching TRBD1. Germline lookup yields CDR1 MRHNA and CDR2 SNTAGT. J was trimmed by 6 bases and V by 3 bases; bases with no gene match: 12. The CDR3 runs to 16 residues. The CDR3 nucleotides are TGTGCCAGCAGTGAGACGGCAGGGGGCTGGAAGGCTGAAGCTTTCTTT. Amino acids: CASSETAGGWKAEAFF.

V is TRBV2 and J is TRBJ2-6; 9 bases align to TRBD1. This CDR3 has 17 residues. Losses at the gene ends were 6 bases for V and 2 bases for J; bases not matched to a gene: 8. Germline assignment: CDR1 SNHLY and CDR2 FYNNEI. DNA for the CDR3: TGTGCCAGCAGGCGAGACAGGGGGGTCGCTGGGGCCAACGTCCTGACTTTC. This sequence encodes CASRRDRGVAGANVLTF.

The sample holds one count of this clone. The chain couples TRBV6-5 to TRBJ2-7, with D perhaps TRBD1 (5 bases). The V gene lost 0 bases and the J gene lost 6 bases, with 15 bases spanning the gap. Germline CDR1 is MNHEY and CDR2 is SVGAGI. The CDR3 is made up of 15 amino acids. The CDR3 sequence is CASSYSVDGATEQYF. Written as DNA, the CDR3 is TGTGCCAGCAGTTACTCTGTGGATGGGGCTACCGAGCAGTACTTC.

With respect to this clone: The junction and the germline gene differ at one end; a read error may be behind it. V is TRBV6-5 and J is TRBJ2-1; 7 bases are a match to TRBD2. CDR1 is MNHEY and CDR2 is SVGAGI in the germline V gene. The CDR3 is 15 residues long. CDR3 nucleotides: TGTGCCAGCTCACTATGGGGGGGTCGCCACAATGGGCAGTTCTTC. Amino acids: CASSLWGGRHNGQFF.